The present T cell receptor (beta chain) was sequenced within a study of spatial heterogeneity in lung cancer (dated by TCRdb to about 2019). About the full investigation: Samples were obtained from 72 patients with early-stage, untreated non-small cell lung cancer from the lung TRACERx cohort. Follow-up PBMC samples were sequenced whenever available, and the median time to follow-up was around two years after resection. Beta-chain transcripts were consistently detected in greater numbers than alpha-chain transcripts, which likely reflects a higher abundance of beta-chain transcripts. In the raw uncorrected reads, each unique combination of TCR and UMI appeared on average more than ten times. The study quantitatively compared TCR alpha and beta repertoires across multiple tumor regions, matched nontumor lung and blood in non-small cell lung cancer. Nonsynonymous mutation counts, determined by whole-exome sequencing of tumor tissue, were related to TCR repertoire features. Both alpha and beta chains were TCR-sequenced in samples taken at surgery, namely 220 tumor regions, approximately 63 matched nontumor lung samples and about 58 PBMC samples. Broader findings and caveats from the paper: Confirming at a functional level the hypothesis that regional TCRs recognize regional mutations was considered to require additional single-cell paired TCR alpha and beta sequencing. Ubiquitous expanded tumor TCRs were detected in blood more often at tumor resection than at routine follow-up. Comparisons of baseline and follow-up blood repertoires included only approximately 14 patients.

This clonotype was counted at least ten times. The antigen it recognizes is unknown. Base-call qualities are not available, and no considerably larger clone is one nucleotide away. This specimen's time point label, per the study, means: blood at routine non-recurrence follow-up after resection. Without any cell sorting, TCR sequencing was performed on whole RNA extracted either from tumor and nontumor lung tissue or from cryopreserved PBMC samples. Only patients with enough RNA available from two or more tumor regions were chosen for TCR sequencing. The method was 5' RACE. For sequencing, a NextSeq 500 was employed. The TCR library protocol attached a unique molecular identifier to each TCR cDNA molecule to allow correction of PCR and sequencing errors. The original pipeline was this. TCR identification, UMI-based error correction and CDR3 extraction were all carried out with Decombinator tools. TCRs above a frequency of 2 per 1,000, corresponding to the top 1% of the tumor frequency distribution, were defined as expanded. Renyi diversity was calculated using the R vegan package after each repertoire was subsampled 100 times to 5,000 TCRs. CDR3 similarity networks were constructed using string-kernel similarity of amino acid triplets, with links drawn between CDR3s whose pairwise similarity was above 0.82. The public reads were reanalyzed by TCRdb: fastp trimming at Q25, MiXCR alignment, in-frame beta chains only. Every CDR3 protein is listed once, alongside the most common genes and DNA of its rows. What appears here as the V and J calls and clone size reflects TCRdb's work, not the paper's. The sample profile shows approximately 70,000 distinct CDR3 sequences; 8% to 9.5% of them were found once. In total, the top ten clones hold about 2% of the sample.

The receptor was derived from a female donor with early-stage non-small cell lung cancer. This specimen was PBMCs, taken at follow-up.

CDR3 sequence: CSDQTGRVGYEQYF. Here is the DNA: TGCAGCGATCAAACAGGGAGGGTAGGCTACGAGCAGTACTTC. The receptor chain draws on TRBV29-1 and TRBJ2-7; TRBD2 is a weak D gene call, 7 bases matching. Cut back by 7 bases and 3 bases, the V and J ends lie 19 bases apart. Counted from cysteine to phenylalanine, this CDR3 has 14 amino acids. Only the CDR3 DNA stays, 42 bases, in frame from base 1. The CDR1 and CDR2 encoded by the germline V gene are SQVTM and ANQGSEA.